This TCR beta chain was observed in a study of regulatory T cells in long-lasting Graves disease. With iRepertoire HTBI primers and Arm-PCR of CDR3 regions, TCR beta libraries were built. TCRdb re-analysed the multiplex PCR reads in MiXCR, keeping a single row per CDR3 protein. The sample has approximately 350,000 distinct CDR3 sequences, roughly a sixth seen once; the top ten hold 25% to 30%. V lost 5 bases and J 4 bases, leaving 23 bases between the germline ends. CDR1 DFQATT and CDR2 SNEGSKA come from the germline V gene (reference sequence). The CDR3 totals 16 residues. Study-level findings and limits: Persistent disease preferred TRBV28, TRBJ1-2 and TRBJ2-5; new disease, TRBV20-1 and TRBJ2-1.

Documented time point: newly diagnosed GD, antithyroid drugs for less than 3 months. From PBMCs, RNA was extracted and then used to make the TCR library. Graves' disease diagnosis relied on American Thyroid Association guidelines. From an endocrinology department in Xi'an, China, came the patients. This clonotype was seen repeatedly, ten times or more. Its specificity is not known. This sample was also put to use in a study of T cells in Graves' hyperthyroidism and ophthalmopathy. As that report states: Patients aged 18 to 65 with hyperthyroidism were newly diagnosed, with duration under 2 months.

The rearrangement links TRBV20-1 to TRBJ1-1, with D maybe TRBD1 (5 bases). The TCR comes from a middle-aged man with Graves disease. The sample here was peripheral blood mononuclear cells (PBMCs), taken at new diagnosis, from a patient treated with antithyroid drugs. CDR3 bases: TGCAGTGCTCCTCACCGATCGACTAAAAGGGGCACTGAAGCTTTCTTT. This gives the protein CSAPHRSTKRGTEAFF.